The 32 T cell receptor beta chains below come from one sample, sequenced in a study of shared clonotypes between healthy human individuals (dated by TCRdb to about 2020). Library preparation used the immunoSEQ multiplex PCR assay. TCRdb provides this immuneACCESS table in a form limited to in-frame rearrangements. Some clones are lacking; in checked studies, under half of them reflect an unresolved V gene, and why the rest are absent is not known. The sample table shows about 2 million clones, and approximately 95% are seen once. The biggest ten clones account for about 1.1% of the sample. CD8 naive samples consisted of CD45RO-negative cells that were positively selected for CCR7, yielding a CD45RA+CCR7+ population without TemRA cells. Sequenced sample: naive CD8+ T cells sorted from blood. Explained via the paper, the cell subset or site label denotes: CD45RA+CCR7+. The origin of the receptors is a young man in good health.

CDR3 residues: CSVRGTESNEKLFF. The CDR3 DNA follows: TGCAGCGTCCGCGGGACGGAAAGTAATGAAAAACTGTTTTTT. This sequence joins TRBV29-1 and TRBJ1-4; D may be TRBD1 (5 bases). Trimming took 6 bases from V and 4 from J, leaving 15 bases between them. This CDR3 spans 14 amino acids. Germline V gene lookup returns CDR1 SQVTM and CDR2 ANQGSEA. Using reference TRBV29-1 and TRBJ1-4 for the parts outside the CDR3, the full variable domain is SAVISQKPSRDICQRGTSLTIQCQVDSQVTMMFWYRQQPGQSLTLIATANQGSEATYESGFVIDKFPISRPNLTFSTLTVSNMSPEDSSIYLCSVRGTESNEKLFFGSGTQLSVL.

As regards this clone: Additional DNA sequences in this sample encode the identical CDR3. The rearrangement joins TRBV13 to TRBJ2-7, with D possibly TRBD1 on 5 matching bases. Germline CDR1 reads PRHDT; CDR2 reads FYEKMQ (reference sequence). CDR3 length: 13 residues. Trimming took off 3 bases at V and 4 bases at J, with 10 bases between the two ends. The CDR3 region has the DNA TGTGCCAGCAGCTTGGGCAGGGCTTACGAGCAGTACTTC. The encoded protein is CASSLGRAYEQYF. The variable domain in full, completed from reference TRBV13 and TRBJ2-7, reads AAGVIQSPRHLIKEKRETATLKCYPIPRHDTVYWYQQGPGQDPQFLISFYEKMQSDKGSIPDRFSAQQFSDYHSELNMSSLELGDSALYFCASSLGRAYEQYFGPGTRLTVT.

The chain links TRBV6-1 to TRBJ2-7; 9 bases agree with TRBD1. Germline CDR1 and CDR2: MNHNS and SASEGT. Unmatched junction bases numbered 6, after V lost 6 bases and J lost 3 bases. The CDR3 consists of 14 residues. The CDR3 reads CASSIGQGFYEQYF. The CDR3 bases are TGTGCCAGCAGCATCGGACAGGGGTTCTACGAGCAGTACTTC.

The CDR3 region has the DNA TGTGCCAGCAGTTTTCAGCCGGTTGAGTACCCCTTCTATAATTCACCCCTCCACTTT. The encoded protein is CASSFQPVEYPFYNSPLHF. This chain uses TRBV27 with TRBJ1-6; no firm D call. Germline V gene data show CDR1 as MNHEY and CDR2 as SMNVEV (reference sequence). Trimming pared 3 bases from V and 3 bases from J, leaving 21 bases between. CDR3 size: 19 residues.

The rearrangement joins TRBV18 to TRBJ1-5; no definite D call. The CDR3 is made up of 15 amino acids. The germline V gene has CDR1 KGHSH and CDR2 LQKENI. V lost 1 base, J lost 3 bases, and 10 bases lay in between. CDR3 sequence (DNA): TGTGCCAGCTCACCACTCCCGGGCTTCAATCAGCCCCAGCATTTT. Translating gives CASSPLPGFNQPQHF.

The rearrangement uses TRBV9 and TRBJ2-6; D gene unclear. V shed 3 bases and J shed 2 bases, with 15 bases lying between them. Looked up from germline, CDR1 is SGDLS and CDR2 is YYNGEE. This CDR3 is 17 amino acids long. In DNA form, the CDR3 reads TGTGCCAGCAGCGACCTACTTCTAGGAACTGGGGCCAACGTCCTGACTTTC. This translates into CASSDLLLGTGANVLTF.

The chain couples TRBV7-9 to TRBJ1-6, with TRBD1 matching 7 bases. V lost 6 bases to trimming and J lost 10 bases; unmatched junction nucleotides: 9. The germline CDR1 and CDR2 sequences are SEHNR and FQNEAQ (reference sequence). The CDR3 totals 14 residues. Here the CDR3 reads CASREGALVSPLHF. For the CDR3, the DNA is TGTGCCAGCAGGGAGGGGGCGCTTGTATCACCCCTCCACTTT.

The rearrangement links TRBV30 to TRBJ1-1; D possibly corresponds to TRBD1 (5 bases). V lost 5 bases and J lost 4, with 8 bases in between. CDR1 GTSNPN and CDR2 SVGIG come from the germline V gene (reference sequence). The CDR3 contains 11 residues. CDR3 nucleotide sequence: TGTGCCTGGGGGGGGATCACTGAAGCTTTCTTT. This gives the protein CAWGGITEAFF.

Regarding this clone: Distinct nucleotide sequences in the sample also encode this CDR3. The genes are TRBV9 and TRBJ2-7; D remains ambiguous. The CDR3 sequence is 13 residues long. Germline CDR1 reads SGDLS; CDR2 reads YYNGEE. Deletions cut 0 bases from V and 4 bases from J, with 8 bases between. CDR3 nucleotide sequence: TGTGCCAGCAGCGTAGGCGTGGGTTACGAGCAGTACTTC. Residues: CASSVGVGYEQYF.

The chain carries TRBV6-5 and TRBJ2-3, with 7 bases aligning to TRBD1. V gave up 5 bases and J gave up 5 bases; unmatched junction bases: 7. Germline V gene lookup returns CDR1 MNHEY and CDR2 SVGAGI. This CDR3 has 14 residues. CDR3 amino acids: CASSPDRAGDTQYF. As DNA, the CDR3 is TGTGCCAGCAGTCCCGACAGGGCTGGAGATACGCAGTATTTT.

The chain joins TRBV30 to TRBJ1-1; unclear D gene. The CDR3 has 15 residues. The germline CDR1 and CDR2 sequences are GTSNPN and SVGIG (reference sequence). V lost 5 bases and J 5 bases, leaving 21 bases between the germline ends. DNA of the CDR3: TGTGCCTGGGCCTCAGGACGGATGATCGGTACTGAAGCTTTCTTT. It specifies CAWASGRMIGTEAFF.

The chain carries TRBV15 and TRBJ2-1, with TRBD2 as a possible D gene (6 bases). The CDR3 length is 15 residues. Germline CDR1 is LNHNV and CDR2 is YYDKDF (reference sequence). Trimming shortened V by 3 bases and J by 9 bases, and 18 bases separated the two germline ends. CDR3 protein: CATSREGPPVGEQFF. CDR3 DNA: TGTGCCACCAGCAGGGAGGGTCCACCGGTAGGTGAGCAGTTCTTC.

V and J are TRBV4-1 and TRBJ1-5; D is undetermined. The germline gives CDR1 MGHRA, CDR2 YSYEKL. This CDR3 comprises 13 residues. Trimming cost V 1 base and J 6 bases, with 7 bases left between them. In DNA, the CDR3 is TGCGCCAGCAGCCAAGTGCTAGCTCAGCCCCAGCATTTT. Translated: CASSQVLAQPQHF.

The rearrangement uses TRBV15 and TRBJ2-7, with D possibly being TRBD2 (6 bases). CDR3 length: 14 amino acids. Trimming removed 9 bases at V and 2 bases at J, with 17 bases between. The germline CDR1 and CDR2 sequences are LNHNV and YYDKDF (reference sequence). The CDR3 region has the DNA TGTGCCACATCATTAGCGGAAAGACCCTACGAGCAGTACTTC. Its translation: CATSLAERPYEQYF. The entire variable domain, with the rest obtained from reference TRBV15 and TRBJ2-7, is as follows: DAMVIQNPRYQVTQFGKPVTLSCSQTLNHNVMYWYQQKSSQAPKLLFHYYDKDFNNEADTPDNFQSRRPNTSFCFLDIRSPGLGDTAMYLCATSLAERPYEQYFGPGTRLTVT.

On this clone: The junction differs from germline at one of its ends, possibly a read error. This rearrangement joins TRBV6-6 to TRBJ1-6, with a weak D call TRBD1 (5 bases). The CDR3 has 14 amino acids. Looked up from germline, CDR1 is MNHNY and CDR2 is SVGAGI (reference sequence). As DNA, the CDR3 is TGTGCCAGCAGTCACTCAGAGGGGCTGGGGGCCCTCCACTTT. It translates to CASSHSEGLGALHF.

The CDR3 sequence: CASSRQGLGEQYF. The CDR3 bases are TGTGCCAGCAGCAGACAGGGGCTCGGCGAGCAGTACTTC. The chain uses TRBV7-9 and TRBJ2-7; 8 nucleotides line up with TRBD1. CDR3 length equals 13 residues. From germline, CDR1 is SEHNR and CDR2 FQNEAQ (reference sequence). The J segment lost 6 bases and the V segment lost 5 bases, leaving 6 bases of the junction unmatched.

CDR3 in DNA: TGTGCCACCAGCAGAGATGGACTAGCGTTAGACTACAATGAGCAGTTCTTC. Translating gives CATSRDGLALDYNEQFF. The J gene is TRBJ2-1, the V gene TRBV15, with 9 nucleotides matching TRBD2. The CDR3 is made up of 17 amino acids. Unmatched junction bases numbered 6, after V lost 0 bases and J lost 3 bases. CDR1 is LNHNV, CDR2 YYDKDF, per germline (reference sequence).

This chain connects TRBV7-9 to TRBJ2-3, with D uncertain. V dropped 1 base and J dropped 4 bases, with 15 bases sitting between them. The CDR3 spans 16 residues. In germline, CDR1 is SEHNR, CDR2 FQNEAQ (reference sequence). The CDR3 DNA follows: TGTGCCAGCAGCTTAGAACGGTCGCTTGGGCCAGATACGCAGTATTTT. Its translation: CASSLERSLGPDTQYF.

The chain has TRBV5-1 and TRBJ2-7; D may correspond to TRBD1 or TRBD2 (5 bases each). The V and J ends lost 7 bases and 3 bases respectively, with 14 bases between them. CDR3 length equals 13 residues. Germline V gene sequence: CDR1 SGHRS, CDR2 YFSETQ. The CDR3 spells CASGSGTVYEQYF. The CDR3 coding sequence is TGCGCCAGCGGGTCCGGGACGGTCTACGAGCAGTACTTC.

The genes are TRBV28 and TRBJ1-1; perhaps TRBD1 as D (5 bases). The germline V and J ends were trimmed by 4 bases and 0 bases, with 9 bases remaining between them. Germline CDR1 and CDR2: MDHEN and SYDVKM. This CDR3 region has 14 residues. For the CDR3, the DNA is TGTGCCAGCAGTTACCACAGGATGAACACTGAAGCTTTCTTT. The encoded protein is CASSYHRMNTEAFF. The whole variable domain, filled in from reference TRBV28 and TRBJ1-1, reads DVKVTQSSRYLVKRTGEKVFLECVQDMDHENMFWYRQDPGLGLRLIYFSYDVKMKEKGDIPEGYSVSREKKERFSLILESASTNQTSMYLCASSYHRMNTEAFFGQGTRLTVV.

The genes are TRBV7-9 and TRBJ1-4; D may be TRBD1 (5 bases). CDR1 and CDR2 (germline): SEHNR, FQNEAQ (reference sequence). The CDR3 contains 15 residues. With 5 bases removed from V and 4 bases from J, the gap between germline ends came to 14 bases. The CDR3 loop is CASSRVGQGNEKLFF. The CDR3 nucleotides are TGTGCCAGCAGCCGGGTCGGTCAGGGTAATGAAAAACTGTTTTTT.

The V gene is TRBV28, the J gene TRBJ2-7; no reliable D call. This CDR3 is 14 amino acids long. V gave up 3 bases and J gave up 1 base, with 10 bases separating them. Germline V gene lookup returns CDR1 MDHEN and CDR2 SYDVKM. This CDR3 is CASSFDGSSYEQYF. Here the CDR3 DNA reads TGTGCCAGCAGTTTCGACGGGTCGTCCTACGAGCAGTACTTC. Variable domain in full (rest from reference TRBV28 and TRBJ2-7): DVKVTQSSRYLVKRTGEKVFLECVQDMDHENMFWYRQDPGLGLRLIYFSYDVKMKEKGDIPEGYSVSREKKERFSLILESASTNQTSMYLCASSFDGSSYEQYFGPGTRLTVT.

This chain uses TRBV19 with TRBJ1-5; D ambiguous. Trimming left V 2 bases short and J 5 bases short, with 10 bases between. Germline V lookup: CDR1 LNHDA, CDR2 SQIVND (reference sequence). The CDR3 has 14 residues. CDR3 amino acids: CASSIFVLDQPQHF. In DNA form, the CDR3 reads TGTGCCAGTAGTATATTTGTTTTAGATCAGCCCCAGCATTTT.

The V gene is TRBV9, the J gene TRBJ2-7, with TRBD2 identical over 7 bases. Germline-derived CDR1 and CDR2 are SGDLS and YYNGEE. Trimming took 4 bases from V and 4 from J; bases not matched to a gene: 11. The CDR3 length is 15 residues. CDR3: CASSPQAGSTYEQYF. The CDR3 DNA is TGTGCCAGCAGCCCACAAGCGGGAAGTACGTACGAGCAGTACTTC.

This clone was picked up one time. The gene calls are TRBV11-3 and TRBJ2-1, with 7 bases identical to TRBD2. Trimming at V came to 1 base and at J to 6 bases, leaving 9 bases not matched to a gene. Germline values: CDR1 SGHNT, CDR2 YENEEA. The CDR3 is made up of 16 amino acids. The CDR3 DNA follows: TGTGCCAGCAGCTTAGTGGGGGAGGGTCGTCTCAATGAGCAGTTCTTC. Its translation is CASSLVGEGRLNEQFF.

The V and J genes are TRBV6-5 and TRBJ1-1, with D possibly TRBD1 on 6 matching bases. The CDR3 loop spans 14 amino acids. V was cut by 2 bases and J by 4 bases, with 11 bases left in between. Germline V gene sequence: CDR1 MNHEY, CDR2 SVGAGI. The CDR3 region has the DNA TGTGCCAGCAGTTACGCCACCAGGGGCACTGAAGCTTTCTTT. This codes for CASSYATRGTEAFF.

A note on this clone: Other DNA sequences within the sample encode an identical CDR3. The V gene is TRBV27, the J gene TRBJ2-7, with 10 bases aligning to TRBD1. V was clipped by 3 bases and J by 1 base; unmatched bases: 3. The CDR3 runs 15 residues. CDR1 is MNHEY and CDR2 is SMNVEV in the germline V gene (reference sequence). In DNA form, the CDR3 reads TGTGCCAGCAGTTTTCGGGACAGGGGTTCCTACGAGCAGTACTTC. Protein sequence: CASSFRDRGSYEQYF.

With regard to this clone: Other nucleotide sequences in the sample specify the same CDR3. The rearrangement uses TRBV28 and TRBJ1-1; D unclear. Germline V gene sequence: CDR1 MDHEN, CDR2 SYDVKM. This CDR3 region has 12 residues. V was cut by 3 bases and J by 5 bases, with 7 bases left in between. Here the CDR3 reads CASSFSGTEAFF. Here the CDR3 DNA reads TGTGCCAGCAGTTTCTCTGGAACTGAAGCTTTCTTT.

This chain links TRBV4-1 with TRBJ2-2; no clear D. V lost 4 bases and J lost 7, with 10 bases in between. The CDR3 is 13 residues long. The germline gives CDR1 MGHRA, CDR2 YSYEKL. The CDR3, as DNA: TGCGCCAGCAGCCCCCGCACGGACGGGGAGCTGTTTTTT. Protein product: CASSPRTDGELFF.

With respect to this clone: This sample includes further DNA sequences coding for the same CDR3. CDR3: CASSQEAASSYEQYF. The DNA for the CDR3 is TGTGCCAGCAGCCAAGAAGCGGCGAGCTCCTACGAGCAGTACTTC. The chain recombines TRBV4-2 with TRBJ2-7; perhaps TRBD2 as D (5 bases). V lost 0 bases, J lost 0 bases, and 9 bases lay in between. Germline V gives CDR1 LGHNA, CDR2 YNFKEQ. The CDR3 extends over 15 amino acids.

The chain carries TRBV5-8 and TRBJ1-2; D may be TRBD1 (6 bases). This CDR3 is 14 amino acids long. Trimming removed 4 bases at V and 8 bases at J, with 18 bases between. Germline V gene data show CDR1 as SGHTS and CDR2 as YDEGEE. CDR3 nucleotide sequence: TGTGCCAGCAGCACACGACAGGCGTCGTACGGCTACACCTTC. It codes for CASSTRQASYGYTF.

This sequence joins TRBV10-3 and TRBJ2-3; D may be TRBD2 (5 bases). CDR1 is ENHRY and CDR2 is SYGVKD in the germline V gene. The length of the CDR3 is 16 residues. Trimming shortened V by 0 bases and J by 6 bases, and 16 bases separated the two germline ends. CDR3 loop: CAISESEAGRSDTQYF. DNA of the CDR3: TGTGCCATCAGTGAGTCGGAGGCCGGTAGGTCGGATACGCAGTATTTT.